A single sample is the source of the 16 T cell receptor beta chains below, sequenced in a study of regulatory T cells in long-lasting Graves disease. As for time point: persistent/refractory GD, antithyroid drugs over 5 years with positive TRAb. Making the TCR library involved RNA that had been extracted from PBMCs. Building the TCR beta libraries relied on iRepertoire HTBI primers, and CDR3 regions underwent Arm-PCR. A single record per CDR3 protein comes from TCRdb applying MiXCR to the multiplex PCR reads. The sample holds around 300,000 distinct CDR3 sequences, approximately 20% seen once. This material consisted of peripheral blood mononuclear cells (PBMCs), taken when the disease was refractory, from a patient treated with antithyroid drugs. The receptors were sampled from a female donor with Graves disease.

This clonotype was counted only a few times. The chain is built from TRBV7-2 and TRBJ2-1; D is perhaps TRBD1 (6 bases). V shed 11 bases and J shed 7 bases, with 18 bases lying between them. CDR1 and CDR2 from the germline V gene are SGHTA and FQGNSA. The CDR3 contains 13 residues. The CDR3 region is CALTRQVGNEQFF. The CDR3 DNA reads as TGTGCCTTAACTCGACAGGTGGGGAATGAGCAGTTCTTC. Together with reference TRBV7-2 and TRBJ2-1, the CDR3 gives the full variable domain: GAGVSQSPSNKVTEKGKDVELRCDPISGHTALYWYRQSLGQGLEFLIYFQGNSAPDKSGLPSDRFSAERTGGSVSTLTIQRTQQEDSAVYLCALTRQVGNEQFFGPGTRLTVL.

V usage is TRBV4-2 and J usage is TRBJ2-5, with 8 nucleotides matching TRBD2. The CDR3 contains 16 residues. V lost 0 bases to trimming and J lost 5 bases; unmatched junction nucleotides: 8. Germline V gives CDR1 LGHNA, CDR2 YNFKEQ. CDR3 residues: CASSQEAGVGRETQYF. In nucleotides, the CDR3 is TGTGCCAGCAGCCAAGAAGCGGGAGTTGGGCGGGAGACCCAGTACTTC.

V usage is TRBV19 and J usage is TRBJ1-6; D unresolved. Trimming took off 3 bases at V and 7 bases at J, with 10 bases between the two ends. Germline CDR1 and CDR2: LNHDA and SQIVND (reference sequence). The CDR3 has 14 amino acids. The CDR3 region is CASSIFEANSPLHF. DNA for the CDR3: TGTGCCAGTAGTATTTTTGAGGCGAATTCACCCCTCCACTTT.

This clonotype was observed once. The genes are TRBV28 and TRBJ2-1; 8 bases map to TRBD2. The CDR3 contains 15 residues. Germline V gene lookup returns CDR1 MDHEN and CDR2 SYDVKM. Trimming cost V 8 bases and J 1 base; bases outside gene matches: 7. CDR3 coding DNA: TGTGCCAGCGGCCCGACTAGCGTATCCTACAATGAGCAGTTCTTC. It translates to CASGPTSVSYNEQFF.

This clonotype was seen more than once but under ten times. The V call is TRBV6-1, the J call TRBJ2-7; D is possibly TRBD1 or TRBD2 (5 bases each). The CDR3 covers 14 residues. Germline V gives CDR1 MNHNS, CDR2 SASEGT. Between the trimmed V and J ends, which lost 6 bases and 6 bases, there was a span of 18 bases. In DNA, the CDR3 is TGTGCCAGCAGAGACACCGGGGCCGTGGGCGAGCAGTACTTC. It yields the protein CASRDTGAVGEQYF.

On this clonotype itself: Just one base apart from a much larger clone, this may be a read error. V and J are TRBV6-1 and TRBJ1-1; D may be TRBD1 (5 bases). In germline, CDR1 is MNHNS, CDR2 SASEGT. The CDR3 is 13 residues long. V lost 11 bases, J lost 4 bases, and 17 bases lay in between. CDR3 sequence: CALGVGMSTEAFF. For the CDR3, the DNA is TGTGCCTTAGGGGTCGGGATGAGCACTGAAGCTTTCTTT.

The CDR3 spells CASSDPGSGQTYEQYF. CDR3 in DNA: TGTGCCAGCAGCGACCCGGGGAGCGGGCAAACCTACGAGCAGTACTTC. The V gene is TRBV7-2, the J gene TRBJ2-7, with a tentative D call TRBD2 (6 bases). Trimming cost V 5 bases and J 2 bases, with 19 bases left between them. CDR3 length equals 16 residues. CDR1 and CDR2 (germline): SGHTA, FQGNSA.

This clonotype was counted once. The V and J genes are TRBV7-9 and TRBJ1-2; tentative D call: TRBD1 (5 bases). The CDR3 extends over 15 amino acids. V was cut by 5 bases and J by 4 bases, with 17 bases left in between. Germline V gene data show CDR1 as SEHNR and CDR2 as FQNEAQ (reference sequence). Written as DNA, the CDR3 is TGTGCCAGCAGCCCTACGGGAGGGGTGGGCTATGGCTACACCTTC. It specifies CASSPTGGVGYGYTF. Together with reference TRBV7-9 and TRBJ1-2, the CDR3 gives the full variable domain: DTGVSQNPRHKITKRGQNVTFRCDPISEHNRLYWYRQTLGQGPEFLTYFQNEAQLEKSRLLSDRFSAERPKGSFSTLEIQRTEQGDSAMYLCASSPTGGVGYGYTFGSGTRLTVV.

This clonotype was seen at least ten times. V usage is TRBV12-3 or TRBV12-4 and J usage is TRBJ2-5; the match to TRBD1 covers 8 bases. The CDR3 extends over 14 amino acids. Trimming cost V 6 bases and J 4 bases; bases outside gene matches: 7. The CDR3 region has the DNA TGTGCCAGCAGAAAGACAGGGGTGGGAGAGACCCAGTACTTC. It yields the protein CASRKTGVGETQYF.

This clonotype appeared a few times. The chain is built from TRBV20-1 and TRBJ2-7; D unresolved. V was pared by 4 bases and J by 1 base, with 17 bases between. The length of the CDR3 is 15 residues. Germline V lookup: CDR1 DFQATT, CDR2 SNEGSKA (reference sequence). CDR3 bases: TGCAGTGCTATCCGGGCCGGCGGTTTATCCTACGAGCAGTACTTC. Protein product: CSAIRAGGLSYEQYF.

CDR3 in DNA: TGTGCCAGCAGTCACCCCTCACAGGGGGCGCAGGGCACAGATACGCAGTATTTT. This sequence encodes CASSHPSQGAQGTDTQYF. The V gene is TRBV27, the J gene TRBJ2-3; 9 bases agree with TRBD1. V trimming: 5 bases; J trimming: 1 base; junction bases outside the gene matches: 13. Germline values: CDR1 MNHEY, CDR2 SMNVEV (reference sequence). CDR3 size: 18 residues.

This rearrangement joins TRBV2 to TRBJ1-2, with no clear D. This CDR3 region has 13 residues. With 4 bases removed from V and 6 bases from J, the gap between germline ends came to 12 bases. Germline loops: CDR1 SNHLY, CDR2 FYNNEI. DNA for the CDR3: TGTGCCAGCAGTGTTGTGCAGATAGATGGCTACACCTTC. This translates into CASSVVQIDGYTF.

V and J are TRBV7-8 and TRBJ2-2; D uncertain. The CDR3 runs 16 residues. The germline V gene has CDR1 SGHVS and CDR2 FQNEAQ. Trimming removed 1 base from V and 5 bases from J, with 14 bases in between. CDR3 in DNA: TGTGCCAGCAGCTTAGGTCCCTTAAGTGTTACCGGGGAGCTGTTTTTT. Protein: CASSLGPLSVTGELFF.

The chain links TRBV7-2 to TRBJ2-7; D gene uncertain. The germline CDR1 and CDR2 sequences are SGHTA and FQGNSA. V lost 3 bases, J lost 4 bases, and 10 bases lay in between. This CDR3 has 13 residues. CDR3 nucleotide sequence: TGTGCCAGCAGCTTTTTCGGGCGGTACGAGCAGTACTTC. Protein: CASSFFGRYEQYF.

The table lists this clonotype with a few counts. This chain links TRBV6-2 or TRBV6-3 with TRBJ2-2; TRBD1 or TRBD2 may be the D gene (7 bases each). V was trimmed by 4 bases and J by 2 bases, leaving 11 bases between them. CDR3 length: 15 amino acids. Per germline, CDR1 MNHEY and CDR2 SVGEGT. CDR3 nucleotide sequence: TGTGCCAGCAGTTCAGGGGGGGCCAACACCGGGGAGCTGTTTTTT. It encodes CASSSGGANTGELFF.

Only a few counts were recorded for this clonotype. This chain joins TRBV20-1 and TRBJ2-7; 9 nucleotides line up with TRBD1. The V and J ends lost 6 bases and 3 bases, in that order; junction bases with no gene match: 15. The germline gives CDR1 DFQATT, CDR2 SNEGSKA (reference sequence). The CDR3 is 16 residues long. This CDR3 reads CSAQVPSGQGDYEQYF. CDR3 DNA sequence: TGCAGTGCCCAAGTACCTTCGGGACAGGGAGACTACGAGCAGTACTTC.